This T cell receptor (beta chain) was sequenced during a study of blood T cell repertoires in COVID-19. CDR3 size: 16 residues. Germline trimming cut 2 bases from V and 2 bases from J; bases unmatched to any gene: 6. The germline V gene encodes CDR1 MNHEY and CDR2 SMNVEV (reference sequence). The data were produced by immunoSEQ multiplex PCR, yet TCRdb's version contains in-frame clones alone and is incomplete. In the table there are under 100,000 clones, 87% of which are singletons. This sequence joins TRBV27 and TRBJ1-5; 7 bases align to TRBD1. The sample was peripheral blood. This receptor was identified in a male donor with acute or convalescent COVID-19. CDR3 coding DNA: TGTGCCAGCAGTTTAGGGCAGGGGGTTGGCAATCAGCCCCAGCATTTT. It is translated as CASSLGQGVGNQPQHF.